This T cell receptor (beta chain) derives from a study of cytomegalovirus exposure and HLA in healthy donors. Study details: Tens of millions of unique TCR sequences came from HLA-typed donors in an early release.

About this clone itself: The antigen remains unidentified.

With 60 Vbeta and 13 Jbeta primers, the PCR was carried out. Authors' data handling: Later work found tens of millions of unique TCR beta chains, with roughly 11 million shared. Assay: immunoSEQ multiplex PCR; the TCRdb copy retains only in-frame clones and omits some. That table gives V, J and clone size, and the DNA gave D and trimming. The data contain over 120,000 clones, approximately 80% of them seen just once; the ten biggest clones take up about 4.3%. Study observations and caveats: There were around 160 TCR beta chains listed as cytomegalovirus-associated.

This receptor was identified in a man in his forties or fifties in good health and CMV-seronegative. The sequencing input was PBMCs.

In DNA, the CDR3 is TGCAGTGCTAACAGGGAGGAGACCCAGTACTTC. Encoded protein: CSANREETQYF. The J gene is TRBJ2-5, the V gene TRBV20-1; D might be TRBD1 (6 bases). From germline, CDR1 is DFQATT and CDR2 SNEGSKA (reference sequence). This CDR3 spans 11 amino acids. Trimming removed 4 bases from V and 5 bases from J, with 8 bases in between.